These T cell receptor beta chains were read from a single sample in a study of early T cells in non-severe SARS-CoV-2 infection. Each CDR3 protein gets one entry after TCRdb re-called the 5' RACE reads with MiXCR. The data show approximately 22,000 distinct CDR3 sequences, with 4% to 5.5% seen just once and 20% held by the top ten. Sequenced material: whole blood. These receptors were collected from an adult who was a healthcare worker with PCR-confirmed SARS-CoV-2 infection or an uninfected control (not recorded which). Each CDR3 is given with its conserved first and last residue. D genes are given only for firm matches. The size entry is marked missing in some rows and otherwise reads once, few, many or a size class.

J | size | D | V | CDR3 | DNA
TRBJ2-3 | few | NA | TRBV2 | CASRPTVIADTQYF | TGTGCCAGCAGACCAACCGTAATCGCAGATACGCAGTATTTT
TRBJ2-7 | many | TRBD2 | TRBV4-3 | CASSQDRASGAGQYF | TGCGCCAGCAGCCAAGATCGGGCTAGCGGGGCCGGGCAGTACTTC
TRBJ2-5 | many | TRBD1 | TRBV5-4 | CASSLGQGSETQYF | TGTGCCAGCAGCTTGGGACAGGGATCGGAGACCCAGTACTTC
TRBJ2-7 | many | TRBD1 | TRBV7-3 | CASSLLGTGAYEQYF | TGTGCCAGCAGCTTATTGGGGACAGGGGCCTACGAGCAGTACTTC
TRBJ2-7 | few | TRBD1 | TRBV7-6 | CASSPGRGRDREYEQYF | TGTGCCAGCAGCCCCGGTAGAGGAAGGGACAGAGAATACGAGCAGTACTTC
TRBJ2-2 | few | NA | TRBV29-1 | CSVRPNTGELFF | TGCAGCGTGAGACCCAACACCGGGGAGCTGTTTTTT
TRBJ2-3 | many | NA | TRBV30 | CAWRQPGTDTQYF | TGTGCCTGGAGACAGCCGGGCACAGATACGCAGTATTTT
TRBJ1-1 | few | NA | TRBV20-1 | CSARAGGLAQTPEAFF | TGCAGTGCTAGAGCCGGGGGGCTTGCTCAAACCCCTGAAGCTTTCTTT
TRBJ2-2 | few | TRBD2 | TRBV7-2 | CASSLDFFGLAANTGELFF | TGTGCCAGCAGCTTAGATTTTTTTGGACTAGCGGCGAACACCGGGGAGCTGTTTTTT
TRBJ1-1 | many | NA | TRBV6-6 | CASSYVNTEAFF | TGTGCCAGCAGTTACGTGAACACTGAAGCTTTCTTT
TRBJ1-1 | many | NA | TRBV5-4 | CASSLGETGTEAFF | TGTGCCAGCAGCTTGGGGGAGACGGGTACTGAAGCTTTCTTT
TRBJ2-1 | many | NA | TRBV1 | CTSSQGQGAYNEQFF | TGCACCAGCAGCCAAGGACAGGGGGCCTACAATGAGCAGTTCTTC
TRBJ2-1 | few | TRBD2 | TRBV20-1 | CSARDNILSGSREQFF | TGCAGTGCTAGAGATAACATTTTAAGCGGGAGTCGTGAGCAGTTCTTC
TRBJ2-1 | many | NA | TRBV20-1 | CSARDSQPIAPGNEQFF | TGCAGTGCTAGAGATTCCCAGCCTATAGCTCCTGGCAATGAGCAGTTCTTC
TRBJ2-2 | many | NA | TRBV6-1 | CASSSSVAGELFF | TGTGCCAGCAGTTCGTCGGTTGCCGGGGAGCTGTTTTTT
TRBJ1-5 | many | NA | TRBV7-2 | CASSLVPASNQPQHF | TGTGCCAGCAGCTTAGTCCCCGCGAGCAATCAGCCCCAGCATTTT
TRBJ1-1 | many | TRBD1 | TRBV6-2/TRBV6-3 | CASSHLGQGTNTEAFF | TGTGCCAGCAGCCACCTTGGACAGGGGACGAACACTGAAGCTTTCTTT
TRBJ1-3 | NA | NA | TRBV5-6 | CASSSPSSGNTIYF | TGTGCCAGCAGCTCTCCAAGCTCTGGAAACACCATATATTTT
TRBJ2-2 | few | TRBD2 | TRBV29-1 | CSARGLAGDTGELFF | TGCAGCGCTAGGGGACTAGCGGGAGACACCGGGGAGCTGTTTTTT
TRBJ2-3 | many | TRBD2 | TRBV15 | CATRWTGLAGVEKDTQYF | TGTGCCACAAGATGGACGGGACTAGCGGGAGTGGAGAAGGATACGCAGTATTTT
TRBJ2-5 | many | TRBD2 | TRBV9 | CASSVEPAGGLQETQYF | TGTGCCAGCAGCGTAGAACCAGCGGGAGGCCTACAAGAGACCCAGTACTTC
TRBJ1-1 | large | NA | TRBV11-3 | CASSLTTNTEAFF | TGTGCCAGCAGCTTAACCACCAACACTGAAGCTTTCTTT